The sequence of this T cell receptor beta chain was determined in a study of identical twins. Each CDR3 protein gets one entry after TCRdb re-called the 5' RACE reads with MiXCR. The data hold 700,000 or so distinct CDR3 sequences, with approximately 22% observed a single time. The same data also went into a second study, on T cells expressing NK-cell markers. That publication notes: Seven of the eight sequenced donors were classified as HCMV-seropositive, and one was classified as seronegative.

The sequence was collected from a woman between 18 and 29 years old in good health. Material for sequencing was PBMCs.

CDR3 nucleotides: TGTGCCAGCAGTTTAAAGTGGGGGGGTAGCGATGAGCAGTTCTTC. It translates to CASSLKWGGSDEQFF. This rearrangement joins TRBV27 to TRBJ2-1, with 7 bases identical to TRBD2. With 2 bases clipped from V and 8 bases from J, the junction kept 9 bases outside the gene matches. This CDR3 contains 15 residues. Germline V gene data show CDR1 as MNHEY and CDR2 as SMNVEV (reference sequence).